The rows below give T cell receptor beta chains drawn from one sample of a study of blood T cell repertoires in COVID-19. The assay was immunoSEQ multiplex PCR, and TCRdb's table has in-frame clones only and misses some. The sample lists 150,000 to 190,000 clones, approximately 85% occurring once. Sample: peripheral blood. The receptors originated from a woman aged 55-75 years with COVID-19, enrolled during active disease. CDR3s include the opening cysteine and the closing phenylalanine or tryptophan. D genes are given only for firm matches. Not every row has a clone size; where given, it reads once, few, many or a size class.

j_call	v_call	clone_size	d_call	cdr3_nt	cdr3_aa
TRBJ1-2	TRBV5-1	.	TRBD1	TGCGCCAGCAGCTCCGGGACAGGTGACACCTTC	CASSSGTGDTF
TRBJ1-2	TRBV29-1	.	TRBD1	TGCAGCGTTGGGCAGGGGGAGAGTGGCTACACCTTC	CSVGQGESGYTF
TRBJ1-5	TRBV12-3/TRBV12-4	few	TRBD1	TGTGCCAGCAGGACAGGGAGCAATCAGCCCCAGCATTTT	CASRTGSNQPQHF
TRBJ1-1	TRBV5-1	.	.	TGCGCCAGCAGTAGATGGACAGACACTGAAGCTTTCTTT	CASSRWTDTEAFF
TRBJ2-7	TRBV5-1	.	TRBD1	TGCGCCAGCAGCTTACCGGGACAGATCTACGAGCAGTACTTC	CASSLPGQIYEQYF
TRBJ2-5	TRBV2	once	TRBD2	TGTGCCAGCAGTGGGGTACTAGCGTTAGAGACCCAGTACTTC	CASSGVLALETQYF
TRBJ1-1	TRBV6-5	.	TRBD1	TGTGCCAGCGGCGACAGGGTAAGAGGCACTGAAGCTTTCTTT	CASGDRVRGTEAFF
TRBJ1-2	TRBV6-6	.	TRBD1	TGTGCCAGCAGTCCCAACCTCGGACAGGGGGCCGGTGGCTACACCTTC	CASSPNLGQGAGGYTF
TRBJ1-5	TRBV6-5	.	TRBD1	TGTGCCAGCAGTTTATCGACAGGGGGCACTGGTCAGCCCCAGCATTTT	CASSLSTGGTGQPQHF
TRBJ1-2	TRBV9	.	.	TGTGCCAGCAGCGTGGGGGGTAACTATGGCTACACCTTC	CASSVGGNYGYTF
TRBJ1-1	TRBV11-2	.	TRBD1	TGTGCCAGCAGCCTCGGACAGGGGGCTTGGGCTTTCTTT	CASSLGQGAWAFF
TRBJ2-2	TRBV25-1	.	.	TGTGCCAGCAGTCAACAGGGCGGCGGGGAGCTGTTTTTT	CASSQQGGGELFF
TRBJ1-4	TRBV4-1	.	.	TGCGCCAGCAGCAGTACAGACAGGTTGGAGGAAAAACTGTTTTTT	CASSSTDRLEEKLFF
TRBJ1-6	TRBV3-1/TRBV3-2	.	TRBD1	TGTGCCAGCAGTCGAACAGGGGGAAGGTCACCCCTCCACTTT	CASSRTGGRSPLHF
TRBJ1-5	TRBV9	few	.	TGTGCCAGCAGCGTAGATTCCGGAGATAGCAATCAGCCCCAGCATTTT	CASSVDSGDSNQPQHF
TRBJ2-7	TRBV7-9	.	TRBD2	TGTGCCAGCAGCCGGACTAGCGCCTACGAGCAGTACTTC	CASSRTSAYEQYF
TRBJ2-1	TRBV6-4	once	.	TGTGCCACTCTGGGGCCAAAGAATGAGCAGTTCTTC	CATLGPKNEQFF
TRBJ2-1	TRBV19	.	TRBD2	TGTGCCAGTAGCCCGGGACTAGCTCGGAATGAGCAGTTCTTC	CASSPGLARNEQFF
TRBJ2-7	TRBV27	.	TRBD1	TGTGCCAGCAGTTTGGACAGGGCCTACGAGCAGTACTTC	CASSLDRAYEQYF
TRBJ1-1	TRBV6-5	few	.	TGTGCCAGCAGCGCCGGGGGGAACACTGAAGCTTTCTTT	CASSAGGNTEAFF
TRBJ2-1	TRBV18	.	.	TGTGCCAGCTCACCCGGACAAGCCTACAATGAGCAGTTCTTC	CASSPGQAYNEQFF
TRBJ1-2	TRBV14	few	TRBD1	TGTGCCAGCAGCCACCGGACAGGGGTTGTTAATAGCGATGGCTACACCTTC	CASSHRTGVVNSDGYTF
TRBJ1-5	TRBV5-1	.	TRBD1	TGCGCCAGCAGCTTGGGTCTGGGGACAGGGTTAGACAATCAGCCCCAGCATTTT	CASSLGLGTGLDNQPQHF
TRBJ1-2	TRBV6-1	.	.	TGTGCCAGCAGTGAAAGGGAGACCTACACCTTC	CASSERETYTF
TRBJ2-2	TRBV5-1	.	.	TGCGCCAGCAGCTTGGCAGGGCAGAACACCGGGGAGCTGTTTTTT	CASSLAGQNTGELFF
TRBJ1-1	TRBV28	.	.	TGTGCCAGCAGTTCCGGGGTTGCTTTTCCTAACACTGAAGCTTTCTTT	CASSSGVAFPNTEAFF
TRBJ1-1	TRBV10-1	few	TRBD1	TGCGCCAGCAGTGGGGACAGGGGGCGAACTGAAGCTTTCTTT	CASSGDRGRTEAFF
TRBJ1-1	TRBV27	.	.	TGTGCCAGCAGCCTTAAGCCCCTCCCGAACACTGAAGCTTTCTTT	CASSLKPLPNTEAFF
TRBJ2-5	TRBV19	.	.	TGTGCCAGTTGGGGAGGGGGTCTTGAGACCCAGTACTTC	CASWGGGLETQYF
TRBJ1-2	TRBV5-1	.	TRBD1	TGCGCCAGCAGCTTCGGACAGGGAGGCGGCTACACCTTC	CASSFGQGGGYTF
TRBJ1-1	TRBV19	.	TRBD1	TGTGCCAGTAGTCGGGACAGGGGGTTTGAAGCTTTCTTT	CASSRDRGFEAFF
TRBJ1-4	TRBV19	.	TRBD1	TGTGCCAGTAGTACAGGGGGATCAACTAATGAAAAACTGTTTTTT	CASSTGGSTNEKLFF
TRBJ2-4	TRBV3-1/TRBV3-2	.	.	TGTGCCAGCAGCCTAATGGACATGCGAGCCAAAAACATTCAGTACTTC	CASSLMDMRAKNIQYF
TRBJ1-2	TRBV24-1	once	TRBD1	TGTGCCACCAGTGATGGTGGGACAGGGAGGAATAACTATGGCTACACCTTC	CATSDGGTGRNNYGYTF
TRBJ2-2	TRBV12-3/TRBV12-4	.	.	TGTGCCAGCAGTTTAGCGAGGGCCGGGGAGCTGTTTTTT	CASSLARAGELFF
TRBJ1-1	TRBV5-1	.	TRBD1	TGCGCCAGCAGCCTAGGGGGCTCGGACACTGAAGCTTTCTTT	CASSLGGSDTEAFF
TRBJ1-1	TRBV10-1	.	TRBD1	TGCGCCAGCACCGCCGACAGGGGATCAGAAGCTTTCTTT	CASTADRGSEAFF
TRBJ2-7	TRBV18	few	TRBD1	TGTGCCAGCTCACCAAGGACAGGAAACTACGAGCAGTACTTC	CASSPRTGNYEQYF
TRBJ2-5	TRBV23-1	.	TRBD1	TGCGCCAGCAGTCAGCAGACAGGGCACCAACTGGGTGAGACCCAGTACTTC	CASSQQTGHQLGETQYF
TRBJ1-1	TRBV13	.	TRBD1	TGTGCCAGCAGCATCAAGACAGGGGCCGCCGGTCATGGCATGAACACTGAAGCTTTCTTT	CASSIKTGAAGHGMNTEAFF
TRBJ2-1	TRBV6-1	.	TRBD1	TGTGCCAGCAGTGCCCCAGGGGGGACAGGGGGTAATGAGCAGTTCTTC	CASSAPGGTGGNEQFF